The clone carrying this TCR beta chain was seen a handful of times. What it binds is not known. CDR1 is SNHLY, CDR2 FYNNEI, per germline. The V end was cut by 4 bases, the J end by 3 bases, with 13 bases between. The CDR3 loop spans 15 amino acids. Expressed TCRB transcripts were sequenced because the isolated RNA had all been reverse transcribed beforehand. Assay used: immunoSEQ multiplex PCR; TCRdb lists only in-frame clones, some missing. The profile shows hundreds of thousands of clones, 14% of them singletons. This sample was taken from a study of beta chain features in type 1 diabetes. Every donor had blood drawn once into heparin, around 0.12 L on average. Via the markers CD45RO/CCR7/CD25/CD127/CD95/CD27, stem cell-like memory, regulatory, central memory and naive CD4+ cells were sorted. Study conclusions and caveats: A potential influence of HLA type upon TCRB rearrangement remained unresolved herein.

Sequenced: central memory CD4+ T cells from blood. V and J are TRBV2 and TRBJ1-5; no clear D. The clonotype originates from a man aged 25-45 years in good health. In nucleotides, the CDR3 is TGTGCCAGCAGTGTAGCGACATATATCAATCAGCCCCAGCATTTT. Its protein is CASSVATYINQPQHF.